The next 4 T cell receptor beta chains were all read from a single sample in a study of blood T cell repertoires in COVID-19 (dated by TCRdb to 2018 to 2020). Libraries were constructed by the immunoSEQ multiplex PCR assay. Drawn from immuneACCESS, this table holds only the in-frame rearrangements with V and J called that TCRdb kept. Clones are partly lost; checked studies trace under half to an unresolved V gene and leave the rest unexplained. The sample data list roughly 100,000 clones, and roughly 90% of these were observed just once. Of the sample, 6% to 6.5% is held by the ten largest clones. Material for sequencing was peripheral blood. These TCRs come from a human donor in a cohort sampled during active COVID-19.

The chain recombines TRBV5-1 with TRBJ2-6, with 7 nucleotides matching TRBD1. This CDR3 has 18 amino acids. Trimming took 0 bases from V and 0 from J; bases not matched to a gene: 6. Germline lookup yields CDR1 SGHRS and CDR2 YFSETQ. CDR3 bases: TGCGCCAGCAGCTTGGATGGGACAGAGCTCTCTGGGGCCAACGTCCTGACTTTC. It encodes CASSLDGTELSGANVLTF.

This clone was recorded only once. The V gene is TRBV5-1, the J gene TRBJ1-1, with D uncertain. The CDR3 has 16 residues. Germline assignment: CDR1 SGHRS and CDR2 YFSETQ. With 0 bases removed from V and 1 base from J, the gap between germline ends came to 13 bases. The CDR3 here is CASSLGVGRENTEAFF. The CDR3 coding sequence is TGCGCCAGCAGCTTGGGAGTTGGACGGGAGAACACTGAAGCTTTCTTT.

V gene TRBV28 combines with J gene TRBJ1-5, with TRBD1 matching over 8 bases. This CDR3 spans 14 amino acids. V gave up 4 bases and J gave up 6 bases; unmatched junction bases: 5. Germline-derived CDR1 and CDR2 are MDHEN and SYDVKM. The chain's CDR3 is CASSSGGLGQPQHF. The CDR3 bases are TGTGCCAGCAGTTCAGGGGGCTTGGGTCAGCCCCAGCATTTT.

As DNA, the CDR3 is TGTGCCAGCACCAGAGGGGAGGGCCACTACGAGCAGTACTTC. Translation: CASTRGEGHYEQYF. This sequence joins TRBV2 and TRBJ2-7; 7 nucleotides align to TRBD2. This CDR3 has 14 amino acids. From germline, CDR1 is SNHLY and CDR2 FYNNEI. The V and J ends lost 7 bases and 3 bases, in that order; junction bases with no gene match: 9.